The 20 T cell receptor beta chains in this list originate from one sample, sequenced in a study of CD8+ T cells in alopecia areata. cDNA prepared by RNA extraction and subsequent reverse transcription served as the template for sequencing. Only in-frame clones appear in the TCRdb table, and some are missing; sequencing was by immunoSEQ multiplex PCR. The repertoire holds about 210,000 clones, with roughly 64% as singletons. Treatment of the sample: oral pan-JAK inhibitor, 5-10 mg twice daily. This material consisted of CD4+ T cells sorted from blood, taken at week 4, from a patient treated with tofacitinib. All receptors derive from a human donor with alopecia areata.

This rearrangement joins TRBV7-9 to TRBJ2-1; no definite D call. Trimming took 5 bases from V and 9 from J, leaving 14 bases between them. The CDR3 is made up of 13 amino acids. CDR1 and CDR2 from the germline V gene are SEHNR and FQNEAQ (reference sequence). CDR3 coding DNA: TGTGCCAGCAGCCCCGAATTCGGCTCTGAGCAGTTCTTC. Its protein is CASSPEFGSEQFF.

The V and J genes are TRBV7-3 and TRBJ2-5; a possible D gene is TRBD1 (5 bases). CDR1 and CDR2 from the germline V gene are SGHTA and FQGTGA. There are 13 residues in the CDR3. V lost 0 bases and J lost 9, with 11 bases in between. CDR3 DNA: TGTGCCAGCAGCTTAACCCCGGCCAGGGCCCAGTACTTC. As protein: CASSLTPARAQYF.

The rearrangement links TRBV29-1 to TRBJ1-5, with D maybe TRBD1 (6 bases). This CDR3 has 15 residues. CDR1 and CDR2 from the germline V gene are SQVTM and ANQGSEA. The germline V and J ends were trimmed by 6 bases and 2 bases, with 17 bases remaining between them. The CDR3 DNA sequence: TGCAGCGTGGCAGACACAGGGTGGGGCAATCAGCCCCAGCATTTT. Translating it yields CSVADTGWGNQPQHF.

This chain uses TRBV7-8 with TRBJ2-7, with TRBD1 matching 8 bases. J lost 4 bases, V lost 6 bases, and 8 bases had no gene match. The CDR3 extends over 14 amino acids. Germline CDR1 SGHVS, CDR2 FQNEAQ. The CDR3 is CASSLGQGRYEQYF. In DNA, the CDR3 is TGTGCCAGCAGTCTAGGACAGGGACGGTACGAGCAGTACTTC.

The DNA for the CDR3 is TGTGCCAGCAGTGGTACAAGCCGTGAAAAACTGTTTTTT. This encodes CASSGTSREKLFF. This chain uses TRBV25-1 with TRBJ1-4; D is unresolved. Per the germline V gene, CDR1 is MGHDK and CDR2 is SYGVNS. The germline V and J ends were trimmed by 4 bases and 7 bases, with 10 bases remaining between them. The CDR3 contains 13 residues.

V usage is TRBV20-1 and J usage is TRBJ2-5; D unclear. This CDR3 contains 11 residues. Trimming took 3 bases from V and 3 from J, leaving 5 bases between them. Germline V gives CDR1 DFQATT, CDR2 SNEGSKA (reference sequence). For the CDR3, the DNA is TGCAGTGCTAGGCCGAAAGAGACCCAGTACTTC. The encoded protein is CSARPKETQYF.

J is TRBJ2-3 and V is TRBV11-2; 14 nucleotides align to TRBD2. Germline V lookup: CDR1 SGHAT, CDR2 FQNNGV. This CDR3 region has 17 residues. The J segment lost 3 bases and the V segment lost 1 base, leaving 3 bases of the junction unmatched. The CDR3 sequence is CASSLVGTSGGTDTQYF. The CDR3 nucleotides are TGTGCCAGCAGCTTAGTCGGGACTAGCGGGGGTACAGATACGCAGTATTTT.

The CDR3 DNA follows: TGTGCCAGCAGAGGGACAGTTAGCACAGATACGCAGTATTTT. Translated, it gives CASRGTVSTDTQYF. This rearrangement joins TRBV2 to TRBJ2-3; 7 bases line up with TRBD1. Germline CDR1 SNHLY, CDR2 FYNNEI. The V and J ends lost 6 bases and 0 bases, in that order; junction bases with no gene match: 3. The CDR3 spans 14 residues.

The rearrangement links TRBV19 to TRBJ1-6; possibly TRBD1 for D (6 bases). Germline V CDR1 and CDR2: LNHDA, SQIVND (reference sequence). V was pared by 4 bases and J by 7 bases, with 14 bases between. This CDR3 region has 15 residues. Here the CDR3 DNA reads TGTGCCAGTAGTACCGCGGGGGGGGCCAATTCACCCCTCCACTTT. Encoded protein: CASSTAGGANSPLHF. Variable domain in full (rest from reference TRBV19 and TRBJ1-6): DGGITQSPKYLFRKEGQNVTLSCEQNLNHDAMYWYRQDPGQGLRLIYYSQIVNDFQKGDIAEGYSVSREKKESFPLTVTSAQKNPTAFYLCASSTAGGANSPLHFGNGTRLTVT.

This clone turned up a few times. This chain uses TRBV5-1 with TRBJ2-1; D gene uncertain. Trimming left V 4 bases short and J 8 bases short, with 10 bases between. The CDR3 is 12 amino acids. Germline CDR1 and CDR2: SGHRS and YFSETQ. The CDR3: CASSLPGDEQFF. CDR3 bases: TGCGCCAGCAGCCTACCGGGTGATGAGCAGTTCTTC.

CDR3 coding DNA: TGTGCCAGCATGGCGAGGGGCACGAGCTATGGCTACACCTTC. Translating gives CASMARGTSYGYTF. This rearrangement joins TRBV6-5 to TRBJ1-2, with D possibly TRBD1 on 5 matching bases. The CDR3 spans 14 residues. Trimming left V 7 bases short and J 4 bases short, with 16 bases between. CDR1 is MNHEY, CDR2 SVGAGI, per germline.

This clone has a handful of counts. The CDR3 nucleotides are TGTGCCAGCAGGTTGACCCCCGCAGTAGGCACAGATACGCAGTATTTT. Amino acid sequence: CASRLTPAVGTDTQYF. V and J are TRBV7-6 and TRBJ2-3; D unresolved. V gave up 6 bases and J gave up 1 base, with 17 bases separating them. Germline V gene sequence: CDR1 SGHVS, CDR2 FNYEAQ. This CDR3 region has 16 residues.

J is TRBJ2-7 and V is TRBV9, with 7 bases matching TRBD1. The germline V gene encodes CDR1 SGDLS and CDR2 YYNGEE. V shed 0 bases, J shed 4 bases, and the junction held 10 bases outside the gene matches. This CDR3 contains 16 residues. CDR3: CASSVGEGAGVYEQYF. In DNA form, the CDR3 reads TGTGCCAGCAGCGTAGGTGAGGGGGCAGGGGTATACGAGCAGTACTTC.

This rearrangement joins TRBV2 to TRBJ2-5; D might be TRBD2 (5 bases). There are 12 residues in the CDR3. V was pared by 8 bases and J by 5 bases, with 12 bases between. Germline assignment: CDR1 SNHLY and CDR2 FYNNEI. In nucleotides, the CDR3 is TGTGCCAGCGGGGAGAGAAGGGAGACCCAGTACTTC. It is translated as CASGERRETQYF.

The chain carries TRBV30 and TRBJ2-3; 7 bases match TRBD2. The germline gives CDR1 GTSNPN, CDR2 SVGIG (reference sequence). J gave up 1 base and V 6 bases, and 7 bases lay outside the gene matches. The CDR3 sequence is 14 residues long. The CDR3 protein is CACPLGGGTDTQYF. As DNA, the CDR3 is TGTGCCTGCCCCCTGGGGGGGGGCACAGATACGCAGTATTTT.

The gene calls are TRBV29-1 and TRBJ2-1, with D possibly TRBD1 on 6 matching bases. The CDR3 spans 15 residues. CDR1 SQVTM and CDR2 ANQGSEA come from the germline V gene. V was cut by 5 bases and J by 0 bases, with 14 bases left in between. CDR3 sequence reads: CSVRGDRSSYNEQFF. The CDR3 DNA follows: TGCAGCGTTCGGGGCGACAGGAGCTCCTACAATGAGCAGTTCTTC.

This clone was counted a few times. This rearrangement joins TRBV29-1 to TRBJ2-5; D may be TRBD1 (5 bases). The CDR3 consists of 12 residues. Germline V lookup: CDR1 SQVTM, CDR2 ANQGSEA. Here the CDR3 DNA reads TGCACCGCCGCAGGGTCTCAAGAGACCCAGTACTTC. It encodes CTAAGSQETQYF. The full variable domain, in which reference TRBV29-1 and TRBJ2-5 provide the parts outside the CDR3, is SAVISQKPSRDICQRGTSLTIQCQVDSQVTMMFWYRQQPGQSLTLIATANQGSEATYESGFVIDKFPISRPNLTFSTLTVSNMSPEDSSIYLCTAAGSQETQYFGPGTRLLVL.

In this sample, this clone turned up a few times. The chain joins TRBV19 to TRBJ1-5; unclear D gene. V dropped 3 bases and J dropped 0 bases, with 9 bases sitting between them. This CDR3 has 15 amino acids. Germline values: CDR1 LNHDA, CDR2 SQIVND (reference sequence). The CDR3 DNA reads TGTGCCAGTAGTATTACCGGATATAGCAATCAGCCCCAGCATTTT. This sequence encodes CASSITGYSNQPQHF.

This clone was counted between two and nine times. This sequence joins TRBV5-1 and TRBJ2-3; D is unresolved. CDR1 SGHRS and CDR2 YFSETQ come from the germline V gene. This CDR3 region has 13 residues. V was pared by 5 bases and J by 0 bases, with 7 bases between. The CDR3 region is CASRWWSTDTQYF. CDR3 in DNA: TGCGCCAGCAGATGGTGGAGCACAGATACGCAGTATTTT.

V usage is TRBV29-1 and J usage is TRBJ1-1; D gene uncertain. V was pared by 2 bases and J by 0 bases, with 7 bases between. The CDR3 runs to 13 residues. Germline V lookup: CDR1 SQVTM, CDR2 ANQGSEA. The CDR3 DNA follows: TGCAGCGTTGAACTCAGTTTGAACACTGAAGCTTTCTTT. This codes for CSVELSLNTEAFF.